These 29 T cell receptor beta chains came from one sample sequenced in a study of blood T cell repertoires in COVID-19. The data were produced by immunoSEQ multiplex PCR, yet TCRdb's version contains in-frame clones alone and is incomplete. Of 150,000 to 200,000 clones listed, 70% to 90% are singletons. The sample comprised peripheral blood. All receptors come from a man aged 40-50 years with active or convalescent COVID-19.

The CDR3 region has the DNA TGCGCCAGCAGCCAAGGAGGCAGAAACTATGGCTACACCTTC. Translation gives CASSQGGRNYGYTF. The gene calls are TRBV4-3 and TRBJ1-2; the D is unclear. Trimming pared 1 base from V and 2 bases from J, leaving 8 bases between. The CDR3 consists of 14 residues. Germline V gene lookup returns CDR1 LGHNA and CDR2 YSLEER.

The V and J genes are TRBV11-3 and TRBJ1-3; D gene ambiguous. The CDR3 contains 14 residues. V gave up 0 bases and J gave up 4 bases, with 7 bases separating them. Germline V gene sequence: CDR1 SGHNT, CDR2 YENEEA. This chain's CDR3 is CASSLDGRGNTIYF. The CDR3 coding sequence is TGTGCCAGCAGCTTAGATGGGCGAGGAAACACCATATATTTT. Using reference TRBV11-3 and TRBJ1-3 for the parts outside the CDR3, the full variable domain is EAGVVQSPRYKIIEKKQPVAFWCNPISGHNTLYWYLQNLGQGPELLIRYENEEAVDDSQLPKDRFSAERLKGVDSTLKIQPAELGDSAVYLCASSLDGRGNTIYFGEGSWLTVV.

This chain links TRBV7-3 with TRBJ2-2; 7 bases fit TRBD2. The CDR3 is 17 amino acids. The J segment lost 1 base and the V segment lost 1 base, leaving 6 bases of the junction unmatched. CDR1 and CDR2 from the germline V gene are SGHTA and FQGTGA. The CDR3 DNA is TGTGCCAGCAGCTTAATAGGTGGCGGGGGGAACACCGGGGAGCTGTTTTTT. Its protein is CASSLIGGGGNTGELFF.

The genes are TRBV19 and TRBJ2-1; 10 nucleotides match TRBD2. With 2 bases clipped from V and 7 bases from J, the junction kept 11 bases outside the gene matches. The length of the CDR3 is 17 residues. From germline, CDR1 is LNHDA and CDR2 SQIVND (reference sequence). The CDR3 loop is CASSIPPLAGVRNEQFF. The DNA for the CDR3 is TGTGCCAGTAGTATACCCCCCCTAGCGGGGGTTAGGAATGAGCAGTTCTTC.

The chain links TRBV29-1 to TRBJ1-1; D unclear. This CDR3 contains 14 residues. Trimming left V 3 bases short and J 5 bases short, with 16 bases between. The germline CDR1 and CDR2 sequences are SQVTM and ANQGSEA. CDR3 coding DNA: TGCAGCGTTGAGTTGCAGGCGAGGGTGACTGAAGCTTTCTTT. As protein: CSVELQARVTEAFF.

The gene calls are TRBV5-1 and TRBJ1-2, with a weak D call TRBD1 (5 bases). There are 13 residues in the CDR3. Per germline, CDR1 SGHRS and CDR2 YFSETQ. V dropped 7 bases and J dropped 6 bases, with 16 bases sitting between them. DNA of the CDR3: TGCGCCAGCGCCCGAGAGGAAGGGGATGGCTACACCTTC. Translated, it gives CASAREEGDGYTF.

This chain connects TRBV10-3 to TRBJ1-3; 12 positions match TRBD1. CDR3 size: 17 residues. Germline V gene lookup returns CDR1 ENHRY and CDR2 SYGVKD. J was trimmed by 0 bases and V by 2 bases; bases with no gene match: 2. The DNA of the CDR3 is TGTGCCATCAGTGAGATGGGACAGGGGGCCTCTGGAAACACCATATATTTT. It encodes CAISEMGQGASGNTIYF.

This chain links TRBV6-2 or TRBV6-3 with TRBJ2-7; 9 bases match TRBD1. The CDR3 is 12 amino acids. Trimming took 4 bases from V and 5 from J; bases not matched to a gene: 0. CDR1 is MNHEY and CDR2 is SVGEGT in the germline V gene. The DNA for the CDR3 is TGTGCCAGCAGTTGGACAGGGGACGAGCAGTACTTC. The encoded protein is CASSWTGDEQYF.

The rearrangement uses TRBV5-6 and TRBJ1-2, with 8 bases fitting TRBD1. Trimming took 6 bases from V and 1 from J; bases not matched to a gene: 5. The CDR3 consists of 14 residues. In germline, CDR1 is SGHDT, CDR2 YYEEEE. Here the CDR3 DNA reads TGTGCCAGCACCTTAGGACAGGGTAACTATGGCTACACCTTC. Protein: CASTLGQGNYGYTF.

The V and J genes are TRBV7-8 and TRBJ2-1; 12 nucleotides match TRBD1. V dropped 5 bases and J dropped 9; count of bases not matched to a gene: 8. CDR1 is SGHVS, CDR2 FQNEAQ, per germline. This CDR3 comprises 15 residues. This chain's CDR3 is CASSMLLGQGAEQFF. DNA of the CDR3: TGTGCCAGCAGCATGCTACTGGGACAGGGGGCTGAGCAGTTCTTC. The full variable domain, completed using reference TRBV7-8 and TRBJ2-1, is GAGVSQSPRYKVAKRGQDVALRCDPISGHVSLFWYQQALGQGPEFLTYFQNEAQLDKSGLPSDRFFAERPEGSVSTLKIQRTQQEDSAVYLCASSMLLGQGAEQFFGPGTRLTVL.

This clone was detected only a few times. The chain employs TRBV18 and TRBJ2-7; D gene unclear. Germline CDR1 reads KGHSH; CDR2 reads LQKENI. V was clipped by 2 bases and J by 6 bases, with 8 bases between them. This CDR3 contains 12 residues. In DNA form, the CDR3 reads TGTGCCAGCTCACCAGTCGGGTCCGAGCAGTACTTC. It is translated as CASSPVGSEQYF.

V usage is TRBV14 and J usage is TRBJ2-3; 7 bases agree with TRBD1. Looked up from germline, CDR1 is SGHDN and CDR2 is FVKESK. J was trimmed by 6 bases and V by 2 bases; bases with no gene match: 11. The length of the CDR3 is 16 residues. The CDR3 coding sequence is TGTGCCAGCAGCCAACGGGCAGGGGGTCAGGCGGATACGCAGTATTTT. Its protein product is CASSQRAGGQADTQYF.

The chain couples TRBV18 to TRBJ1-2; D is uncertain. Trimming removed 3 bases at V and 0 bases at J, with 8 bases between. Germline assignment: CDR1 KGHSH and CDR2 LQKENI. There are 14 residues in the CDR3. The CDR3 reads CASSPSKSNYGYTF. For the CDR3, the DNA is TGTGCCAGCTCACCTAGCAAGTCTAACTATGGCTACACCTTC.

The CDR3 sequence is CASSSDQGIHGYTF. The CDR3 nucleotides read TGTGCCAGTAGTAGCGACCAGGGAATCCATGGCTACACCTTC. The V gene is TRBV19, the J gene TRBJ1-2; D perhaps matches TRBD1 (5 bases). This CDR3 contains 14 residues. CDR1 is LNHDA and CDR2 is SQIVND in the germline V gene (reference sequence). V was trimmed by 4 bases and J by 6 bases, leaving 15 bases between them.

The V gene is TRBV5-6, the J gene TRBJ1-1; unclear D gene. This CDR3 spans 15 amino acids. Looked up from germline, CDR1 is SGHDT and CDR2 is YYEEEE. The V end lost 6 bases, the J end lost 1 base, and 16 bases lay between the germline ends. CDR3 coding DNA: TGTGCCAGCAAAAGACCCTGGGAGGCGAACACTGAAGCTTTCTTT. Its protein product is CASKRPWEANTEAFF. Full variable domain (outside the CDR3, taken from reference TRBV5-6 and TRBJ1-1): DAGVTQSPTHLIKTRGQQVTLRCSPKSGHDTVSWYQQALGQGPQFIFQYYEEEERQRGNFPDRFSGHQFPNYSSELNVNALLLGDSALYLCASKRPWEANTEAFFGQGTRLTVV.

This chain connects TRBV27 to TRBJ1-6, with TRBD1 identical over 8 bases. Per the germline V gene, CDR1 is MNHEY and CDR2 is SMNVEV (reference sequence). The CDR3 sequence is 16 residues long. V lost 5 bases to trimming and J lost 7 bases; unmatched junction nucleotides: 10. CDR3: CASSPLQGAPNSPLHF. CDR3 coding DNA: TGTGCCAGCAGTCCATTGCAGGGGGCGCCGAATTCACCCCTCCACTTT.

This chain joins TRBV29-1 and TRBJ1-2; 9 nucleotides match TRBD1. CDR1 and CDR2 from the germline V gene are SQVTM and ANQGSEA. The CDR3 is 13 residues long. V shed 7 bases, J shed 4 bases, and the junction held 7 bases outside the gene matches. Written as DNA, the CDR3 is TGCAGCGGGGGACAGGGTAAAGGCTATGGCTACACCTTC. Its protein is CSGGQGKGYGYTF.

The J gene is TRBJ2-5, the V gene TRBV28; 11 bases fit TRBD1. CDR3 length equals 13 residues. Trimming took 6 bases from V and 5 from J; bases not matched to a gene: 2. Germline V gene sequence: CDR1 MDHEN, CDR2 SYDVKM. The CDR3 DNA reads TGTGCCAGCAGCTGGACAGGGGGCGAGACCCAGTACTTC. Its protein product is CASSWTGGETQYF.

The rearrangement uses TRBV15 and TRBJ2-4, with 7 nucleotides matching TRBD2. Germline assignment: CDR1 LNHNV and CDR2 YYDKDF (reference sequence). The V and J ends lost 1 base and 7 bases, in that order; junction bases with no gene match: 7. The CDR3 spans 15 residues. DNA for the CDR3: TGTGCCACCAGCAGAGGGAGCGGGGAGCGGAACATTCAGTACTTC. Translating gives CATSRGSGERNIQYF.

This sequence joins TRBV29-1 and TRBJ2-1; 7 bases fit TRBD1. CDR3 length equals 16 residues. Looked up from germline, CDR1 is SQVTM and CDR2 is ANQGSEA. V was pared by 6 bases and J by 3 bases, with 14 bases of the junction left unmatched. CDR3: CSVLNPGTVYYNEQFF. DNA for the CDR3: TGCAGCGTGCTAAACCCCGGGACAGTGTACTACAATGAGCAGTTCTTC.

The chain is built from TRBV5-1 and TRBJ2-1; 14 bases are a match to TRBD2. Losses at the gene ends were 1 base for V and 7 bases for J; bases not matched to a gene: 4. CDR3 size: 16 residues. In germline, CDR1 is SGHRS, CDR2 YFSETQ. This CDR3 is CASSLRGTSGGNEQFF. The CDR3 DNA follows: TGCGCCAGCAGCTTGCGTGGGACTAGCGGGGGAAATGAGCAGTTCTTC.

The chain has TRBV10-3 and TRBJ1-2, with 11 nucleotides matching TRBD1. V trimming: 7 bases; J trimming: 6 bases; junction bases outside the gene matches: 4. This CDR3 contains 13 residues. Per the germline V gene, CDR1 is ENHRY and CDR2 is SYGVKD. CDR3 in DNA: TGTGCCATCACCGGACAGGGGGCGAATGGCTACACCTTC. Protein product: CAITGQGANGYTF.

The genes are TRBV27 and TRBJ2-7; 9 bases fit TRBD1. V gave up 2 bases and J gave up 9 bases; unmatched junction bases: 17. Germline V CDR1 and CDR2: MNHEY, SMNVEV (reference sequence). This CDR3 comprises 17 residues. Written as DNA, the CDR3 is TGTGCCAGCAGTTTACCCCAGGACAGGGGAGGGTACGTTGCGCAGTACTTC. Amino acids: CASSLPQDRGGYVAQYF.

V usage is TRBV5-1 and J usage is TRBJ1-2; 9 bases match TRBD1. The ends lost 4 bases at V and 8 bases at J; junction bases unmatched: 9. The CDR3 has 14 amino acids. The germline CDR1 and CDR2 sequences are SGHRS and YFSETQ. CDR3 residues: CASSPGTGWGGYTF. Here the CDR3 DNA reads TGCGCCAGCAGCCCCGGGACAGGGTGGGGCGGCTACACCTTC.

The V gene is TRBV10-3, the J gene TRBJ1-1, with D tentatively TRBD1 (5 bases). V lost 7 bases to trimming and J lost 7 bases, with 16 bases between them. Germline assignment: CDR1 ENHRY and CDR2 SYGVKD. The CDR3 contains 13 residues. As DNA, the CDR3 is TGTGCCATCAAGGGAGGGGCGGCGGGTGAAGCTTTCTTT. This gives the protein CAIKGGAAGEAFF.

This clone has just one count. The J gene is TRBJ1-1, the V gene TRBV3-1 (or the pseudogene TRBV3-2); no reliable D call. The CDR3 is made up of 13 amino acids. V was pared by 1 base and J by 3 bases, with 6 bases between. Germline V gene data show CDR1 as LGHDT and CDR2 as YNNKEL (reference sequence). The CDR3 DNA is TGTGCCAGCAGCCAAGGCAGATACACTGAAGCTTTCTTT. Translating it yields CASSQGRYTEAFF.

V usage is TRBV10-3 and J usage is TRBJ1-1; 8 bases map to TRBD1. V lost 11 bases and J lost 1; bases outside the gene matches: 6. The CDR3 sequence is 13 residues long. Germline CDR1 reads ENHRY; CDR2 reads SYGVKD. The CDR3 spells CAVCGQGNTEAFF. DNA of the CDR3: TGTGCCGTCTGCGGACAGGGGAACACTGAAGCTTTCTTT.

The chain recombines TRBV3-1 (or the pseudogene TRBV3-2) with TRBJ1-2, with 8 bases matching TRBD1. Germline trimming cut 1 base from V and 6 bases from J; bases unmatched to any gene: 1. Germline assignment: CDR1 LGHDT and CDR2 YNNKEL (reference sequence). There are 13 residues in the CDR3. The CDR3 sequence: CASSQGTGNGYTF. The CDR3 nucleotides read TGTGCCAGCAGCCAAGGGACAGGGAATGGCTACACCTTC.

The chain links TRBV13 to TRBJ2-7; 9 bases align to TRBD1. The ends lost 5 bases at V and 1 base at J; junction bases unmatched: 9. Germline V CDR1 and CDR2: PRHDT, FYEKMQ (reference sequence). The CDR3 sequence is 16 residues long. CDR3 residues: CASSPQGQGSSYEQYF. Here the CDR3 DNA reads TGTGCCAGCAGCCCCCAGGGACAGGGTAGTTCCTACGAGCAGTACTTC. Filled out from reference TRBV13 and TRBJ2-7, the complete variable domain reads AAGVIQSPRHLIKEKRETATLKCYPIPRHDTVYWYQQGPGQDPQFLISFYEKMQSDKGSIPDRFSAQQFSDYHSELNMSSLELGDSALYFCASSPQGQGSSYEQYFGPGTRLTVT.